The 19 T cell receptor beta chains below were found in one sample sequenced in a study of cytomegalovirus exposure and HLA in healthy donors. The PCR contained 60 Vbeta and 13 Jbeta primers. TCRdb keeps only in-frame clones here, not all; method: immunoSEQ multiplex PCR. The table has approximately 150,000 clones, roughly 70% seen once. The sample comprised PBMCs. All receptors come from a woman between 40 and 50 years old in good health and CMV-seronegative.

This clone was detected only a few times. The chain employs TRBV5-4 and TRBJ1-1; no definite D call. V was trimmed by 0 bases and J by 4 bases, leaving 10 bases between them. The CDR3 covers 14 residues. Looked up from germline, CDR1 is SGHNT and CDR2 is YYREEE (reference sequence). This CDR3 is CASSLAGSSTEAFF. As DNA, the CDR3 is TGTGCCAGCAGCTTGGCGGGGAGTTCCACTGAAGCTTTCTTT.

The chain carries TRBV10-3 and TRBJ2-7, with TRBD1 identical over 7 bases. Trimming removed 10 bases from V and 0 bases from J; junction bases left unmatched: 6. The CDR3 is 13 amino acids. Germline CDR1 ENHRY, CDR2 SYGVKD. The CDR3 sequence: CATERTGSYEQYF. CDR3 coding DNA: TGTGCCACCGAAAGGACAGGCTCCTACGAGCAGTACTTC.

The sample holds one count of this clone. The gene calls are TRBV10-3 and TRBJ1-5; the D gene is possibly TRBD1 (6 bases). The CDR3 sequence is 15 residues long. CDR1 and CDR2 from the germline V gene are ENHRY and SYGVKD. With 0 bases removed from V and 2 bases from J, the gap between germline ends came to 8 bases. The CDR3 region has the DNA TGTGCCATCAGTGAGTCCAGGGGACGCAATCAGCCCCAGCATTTT. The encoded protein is CAISESRGRNQPQHF.

The CDR3 region is CASSPRLARYNEQFF. Written as DNA, the CDR3 is TGTGCCAGCAGTCCCCGACTAGCGCGATACAATGAGCAGTTCTTC. The chain carries TRBV6-5 and TRBJ2-1; 8 nucleotides match TRBD2. This CDR3 is built from 15 residues. Germline trimming cut 5 bases from V and 4 bases from J; bases unmatched to any gene: 7. CDR1 is MNHEY, CDR2 SVGAGI, per germline.

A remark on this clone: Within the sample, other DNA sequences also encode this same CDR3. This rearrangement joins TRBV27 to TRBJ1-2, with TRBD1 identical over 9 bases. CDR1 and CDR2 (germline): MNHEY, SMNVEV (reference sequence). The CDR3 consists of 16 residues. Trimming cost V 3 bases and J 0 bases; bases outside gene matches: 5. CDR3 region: CASSLLGQGANYGYTF. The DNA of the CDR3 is TGTGCCAGCAGTTTGTTGGGACAGGGAGCTAACTATGGCTACACCTTC.

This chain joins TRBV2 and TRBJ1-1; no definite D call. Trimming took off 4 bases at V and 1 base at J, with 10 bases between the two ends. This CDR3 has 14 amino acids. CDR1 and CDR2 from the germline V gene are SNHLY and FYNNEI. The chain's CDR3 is CASSVALANTEAFF. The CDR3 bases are TGTGCCAGCAGTGTGGCCCTGGCGAACACTGAAGCTTTCTTT. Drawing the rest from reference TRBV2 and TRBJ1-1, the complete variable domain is EPEVTQTPSHQVTQMGQEVILRCVPISNHLYFYWYRQILGQKVEFLVSFYNNEISEKSEIFDDQFSVERPDGSNFTLKIRSTKLEDSAMYFCASSVALANTEAFFGQGTRLTVV.

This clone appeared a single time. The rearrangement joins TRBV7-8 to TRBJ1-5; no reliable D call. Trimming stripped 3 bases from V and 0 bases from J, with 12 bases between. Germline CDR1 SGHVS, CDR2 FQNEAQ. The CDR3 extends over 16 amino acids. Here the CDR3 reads CASSLFYRNSNQPQHF. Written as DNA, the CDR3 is TGTGCCAGCAGCTTGTTTTACAGAAATAGCAATCAGCCCCAGCATTTT.

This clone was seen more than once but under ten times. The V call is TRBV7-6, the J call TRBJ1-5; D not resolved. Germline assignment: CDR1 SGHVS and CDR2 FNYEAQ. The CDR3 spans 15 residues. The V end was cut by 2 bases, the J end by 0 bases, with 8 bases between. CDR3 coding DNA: TGTGCCAGCAGCTTAACTCCTAATAGCAATCAGCCCCAGCATTTT. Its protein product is CASSLTPNSNQPQHF.

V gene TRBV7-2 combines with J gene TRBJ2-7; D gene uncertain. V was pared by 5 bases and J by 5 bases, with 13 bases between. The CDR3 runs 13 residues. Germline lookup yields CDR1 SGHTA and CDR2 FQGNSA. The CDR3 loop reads CASSPRNVNEQYF. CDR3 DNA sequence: TGTGCCAGCAGCCCCAGGAACGTGAACGAGCAGTACTTC.

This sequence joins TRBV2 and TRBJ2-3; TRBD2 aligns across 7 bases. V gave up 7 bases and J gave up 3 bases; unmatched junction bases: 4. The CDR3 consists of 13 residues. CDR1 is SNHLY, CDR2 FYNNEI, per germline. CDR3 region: CASTGRETDTQYF. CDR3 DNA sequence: TGTGCCAGCACTGGGCGGGAGACAGATACGCAGTATTTT. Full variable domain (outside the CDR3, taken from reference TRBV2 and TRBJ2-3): EPEVTQTPSHQVTQMGQEVILRCVPISNHLYFYWYRQILGQKVEFLVSFYNNEISEKSEIFDDQFSVERPDGSNFTLKIRSTKLEDSAMYFCASTGRETDTQYFGPGTRLTVL.

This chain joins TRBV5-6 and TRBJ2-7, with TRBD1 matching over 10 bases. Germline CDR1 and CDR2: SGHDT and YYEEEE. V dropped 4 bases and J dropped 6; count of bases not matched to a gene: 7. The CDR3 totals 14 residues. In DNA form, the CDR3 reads TGTGCCAGCAGCCCCTGGACAGGGGGTTCCGAGCAGTACTTC. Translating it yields CASSPWTGGSEQYF.

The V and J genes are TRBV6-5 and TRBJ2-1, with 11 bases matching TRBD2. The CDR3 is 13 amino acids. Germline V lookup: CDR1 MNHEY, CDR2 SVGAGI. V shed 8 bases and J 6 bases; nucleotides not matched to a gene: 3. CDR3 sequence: CASETSGGNEQFF. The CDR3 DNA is TGTGCCAGCGAAACTAGCGGGGGCAATGAGCAGTTCTTC.

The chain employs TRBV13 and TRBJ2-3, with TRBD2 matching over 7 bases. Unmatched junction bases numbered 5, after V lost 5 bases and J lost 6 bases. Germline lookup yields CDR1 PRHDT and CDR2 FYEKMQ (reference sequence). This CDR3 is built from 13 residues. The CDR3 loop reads CASSTREVDTQYF. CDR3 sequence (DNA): TGTGCCAGCAGCACCCGGGAGGTCGATACGCAGTATTTT. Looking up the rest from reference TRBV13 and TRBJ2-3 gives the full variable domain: AAGVIQSPRHLIKEKRETATLKCYPIPRHDTVYWYQQGPGQDPQFLISFYEKMQSDKGSIPDRFSAQQFSDYHSELNMSSLELGDSALYFCASSTREVDTQYFGPGTRLTVL.

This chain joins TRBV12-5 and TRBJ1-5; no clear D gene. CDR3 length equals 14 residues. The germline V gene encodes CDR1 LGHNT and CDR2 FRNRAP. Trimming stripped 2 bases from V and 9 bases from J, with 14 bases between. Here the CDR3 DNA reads TGTGCTAGTGGTTTGAGGGATCGGGCGGGGCCCCAGCATTTT. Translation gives CASGLRDRAGPQHF.

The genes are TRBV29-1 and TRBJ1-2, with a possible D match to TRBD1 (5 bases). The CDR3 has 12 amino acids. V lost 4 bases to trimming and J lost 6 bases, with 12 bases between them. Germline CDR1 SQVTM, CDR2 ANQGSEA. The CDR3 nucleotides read TGCAGCGTTGGCGATGGGGCCAATGGCTACACCTTC. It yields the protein CSVGDGANGYTF.

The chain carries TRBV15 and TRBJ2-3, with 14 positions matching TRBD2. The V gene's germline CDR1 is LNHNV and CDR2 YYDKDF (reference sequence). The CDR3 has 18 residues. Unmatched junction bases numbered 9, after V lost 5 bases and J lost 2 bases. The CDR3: CATSDGLAGGRVTDTQYF. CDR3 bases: TGTGCCACCAGCGATGGACTAGCGGGGGGTCGGGTCACAGATACGCAGTATTTT.

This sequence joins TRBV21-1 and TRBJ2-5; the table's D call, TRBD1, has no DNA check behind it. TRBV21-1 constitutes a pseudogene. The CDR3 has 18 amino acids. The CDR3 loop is CASSKRPPGRKGEETQYF. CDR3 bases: TGTGCCAGCAGCAAACGGCCCCCGGGCAGGAAGGGGGAGGAGACCCAGTACTTC.

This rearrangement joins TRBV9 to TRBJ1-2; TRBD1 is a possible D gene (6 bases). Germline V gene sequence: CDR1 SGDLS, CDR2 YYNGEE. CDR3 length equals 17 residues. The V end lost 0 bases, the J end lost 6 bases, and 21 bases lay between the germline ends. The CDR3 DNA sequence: TGTGCCAGCAGCGTAGCTTGGCAGGGGAGTAGTCGGGATGGCTACACCTTC. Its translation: CASSVAWQGSSRDGYTF.

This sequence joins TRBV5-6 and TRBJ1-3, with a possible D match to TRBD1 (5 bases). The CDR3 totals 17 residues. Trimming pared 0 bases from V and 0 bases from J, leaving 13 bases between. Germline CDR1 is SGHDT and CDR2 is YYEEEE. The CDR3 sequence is CASSLGPLGGSGNTIYF. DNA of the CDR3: TGTGCCAGCAGCTTGGGCCCCTTGGGGGGCTCTGGAAACACCATATATTTT.